This is a list of T cell receptor beta chains from one sample in a study of blood T cell repertoires in COVID-19. TCRdb's table, derived via immunoSEQ multiplex PCR, lists solely in-frame clones and lacks some. The data show roughly 290,000 clones, with around four fifths seen just once and approximately 3.8% held by the top ten. Sequencing used peripheral blood. The receptors originated from a woman in her 50s with active or convalescent COVID-19. The CDR3 runs from the conserved cysteine through the conserved F or W. Fields, in order: clone size, J gene, V gene, D gene, CDR3 DNA, CDR3 protein. The D gene is left open where the match is weak. The size of a clone is reported for some rows only, either as once, few or many, or as a class for expanded clones.

>.|TRBJ2-7|TRBV19|TRBD2
TGTGCCAGTAGTATAGGGCAGGGAGGGATCGGCGAGCAGTACTTC
CASSIGQGGIGEQYF
>.|TRBJ1-2|TRBV6-5|.
TGTGCCAGCAGTTATCACCAGACAGCCTACTATGGCTACACCTTC
CASSYHQTAYYGYTF
>.|TRBJ2-7|TRBV27|TRBD1
TGTGCCAGCAGTTCCGGGACAGGGGGCTACGAGCAGTACTTC
CASSSGTGGYEQYF
>once|TRBJ2-7|TRBV9|TRBD2
TGTGCCAGCAGCGTAGGGGGTAGCGGGACCTACTACGAGCAGTACTTC
CASSVGGSGTYYEQYF
>.|TRBJ2-1|TRBV5-1|TRBD2
TGCGCCAGCAGCTTGGGACTAGCGGGAGGGACTGTGAATGAGCAGTTCTTC
CASSLGLAGGTVNEQFF
>.|TRBJ2-1|TRBV6-1|TRBD2
TGTGCCAGCAGTGAAGTAGCGGGAGTTGCTGAGCAGTTCTTC
CASSEVAGVAEQFF
>once|TRBJ2-1|TRBV25-1|TRBD2
TGTGCCAGCAGTGCACCCGGGGGGGGTACCATTTACAATGAGCAGTTCTTC
CASSAPGGGTIYNEQFF
>many|TRBJ2-6|TRBV5-6|.
TGTGCCAGCAGCTTGCGGCAGGGGTTTGTTGGGGCCAACGTCCTGACTTTC
CASSLRQGFVGANVLTF
>.|TRBJ1-3|TRBV6-1|.
TGTGCCAGCAGTGAAGCGGGTCCGGGGACTGGAAACACCATATATTTT
CASSEAGPGTGNTIYF
>.|TRBJ2-1|TRBV27|TRBD1
TGTGCCAGCAGTGGCGGACAGGGAAGGTCCTACAATGAGCAGTTCTTC
CASSGGQGRSYNEQFF
>many|TRBJ2-1|TRBV4-1|.
TGCGCCAGCAGCCAAGAACCCCCCGGGAGATCAGCCAATGAGCAGTTCTTC
CASSQEPPGRSANEQFF
>.|TRBJ1-5|TRBV10-3|.
TGTGCCATCAGTGAGTCGGGGGCCAATCAGCCCCAGCATTTT
CAISESGANQPQHF
>.|TRBJ1-1|TRBV4-2|TRBD1
TGTGCCAGCAGCCAGCTCGACAGGGCGGACACTGAAGCTTTCTTT
CASSQLDRADTEAFF
>.|TRBJ2-7|TRBV28|TRBD2
TGTGCCAGCAGCTCAGGGAGACTAGCGGGGAGATACGAGCAGTACTTC
CASSSGRLAGRYEQYF
>.|TRBJ2-2|TRBV5-1|TRBD2
TGCGCCAGCTCTCAGGTCCCTAGCGGATCGAACACCGGGGAGCTGTTTTTT
CASSQVPSGSNTGELFF
>.|TRBJ2-7|TRBV4-2|TRBD2
TGTGCCAGCAGCCGGGAGGGTGCAGGGCTCTCCTACGAGCAGTACTTC
CASSREGAGLSYEQYF
>.|TRBJ2-3|TRBV3-1/TRBV3-2|.
TGTGCCAGCACCAGAAGCGGGTCTGCTAGCACAGATACGCAGTATTTT
CASTRSGSASTDTQYF
>once|TRBJ1-2|TRBV6-1|.
TGTGCCAGCAGTGAAGCTTTGGCCCACAGGGCGGGTTATGGCTACACCTTC
CASSEALAHRAGYGYTF
>.|TRBJ1-1|TRBV6-6|.
TGTGCCAGCAGGACAGTCCAGGGGTTGAACACTGAAGCTTTCTTT
CASRTVQGLNTEAFF
>.|TRBJ2-3|TRBV10-3|TRBD2
TGTGCCATCAGTAAGGACAGACTAGCGAGCACAGATACGCAGTATTTT
CAISKDRLASTDTQYF
>.|TRBJ1-1|TRBV9|.
TGTGCCAGCAGCTCCCCCTTTCCGGGGACTGAAGCTTTCTTT
CASSSPFPGTEAFF
>.|TRBJ2-5|TRBV19|.
TGTGCCAGTAACTCCCCAGGGGGGTCGGAGACCCAGTACTTC
CASNSPGGSETQYF
>.|TRBJ2-5|TRBV5-1|TRBD1
TGCGCCAGCAGCTTGGCCGGGACAGGGGGCTTGGAGACCCAGTACTTC
CASSLAGTGGLETQYF
>.|TRBJ1-3|TRBV11-3|TRBD1
TGTGCCAGCAGTCCAATTTCCGGGACAGGAAATTCTGGAAACACCATATATTTT
CASSPISGTGNSGNTIYF
>.|TRBJ1-1|TRBV5-4|TRBD1
TGTGCCAGCAGCTCACGTGCCGCAGGGGGGCCGGGCACTGAAGCTTTCTTT
CASSSRAAGGPGTEAFF
>.|TRBJ2-1|TRBV9|.
TGTGCCAGCAGCGTAGATCCGAGCCGGGAGCAGTTCTTC
CASSVDPSREQFF
>few|TRBJ2-4|TRBV19|.
TGTGCCAGTAGTACGTCGTGGGGGCTCCAAGGAAACATTCAGTACTTC
CASSTSWGLQGNIQYF
>.|TRBJ1-1|TRBV7-8|.
TGTGCCAGCAGCTTTGCCGGTCTGAACACTGAAGCTTTCTTT
CASSFAGLNTEAFF
>.|TRBJ1-1|TRBV12-3/TRBV12-4|.
TGTGCCAGCAGTCCTACAGCGGGGGTTGAAGCTTTCTTT
CASSPTAGVEAFF
>.|TRBJ1-1|TRBV24-1|.
TGTGCCACCAGTAGAGGGAACACTGAAGCTTTCTTT
CATSRGNTEAFF
>.|TRBJ2-7|TRBV27|TRBD1
TGTGCCAGCAGTTTCGGACAGGGTCGGTCCGAGCAGTACTTC
CASSFGQGRSEQYF
>.|TRBJ1-1|TRBV6-5|.
TGTGCCAGCAGCCTCGACAGGATGAACACTGAAGCTTTCTTT
CASSLDRMNTEAFF
>.|TRBJ2-7|TRBV2|.
TGTGCCAGCAGTGATGAAGGGCGGGGTGTTTCCTACGAGCAGTACTTC
CASSDEGRGVSYEQYF
>.|TRBJ2-7|TRBV5-1|TRBD1
TGCGCCAGCAGCCACCCGGGACAGTACTACGAGCAGTACTTC
CASSHPGQYYEQYF
>.|TRBJ2-2|TRBV7-8|.
TGTGCCAGCAGCTCACCGGGACACCCCACCGGGGAGCTGTTTTTT
CASSSPGHPTGELFF
>.|TRBJ1-2|TRBV6-6|.
TGTGCCAGCAGTTATAGTCAGGGAGGAGTCTATGGCTACACCTTC
CASSYSQGGVYGYTF
>.|TRBJ1-1|TRBV2|TRBD1
TGTGCCAGCAGTCGGGACAGCCTTGAAGCTTTCTTT
CASSRDSLEAFF
>.|TRBJ2-1|TRBV11-3|.
TGTGCCAGCAGCTTAGATTGGAGCGGGCCTAGCTCCTACAATGAGCAGTTCTTC
CASSLDWSGPSSYNEQFF
>.|TRBJ1-5|TRBV27|.
TGTGCCAGCAGTTTATCATACAGAATCGATAGCAATCAGCCCCAGCATTTT
CASSLSYRIDSNQPQHF
>.|TRBJ1-1|TRBV7-8|.
TGTGCCAGCAGCCCCCGAGTGGTAGGAGACACTGAAGCTTTCTTT
CASSPRVVGDTEAFF
>.|TRBJ2-7|TRBV10-1|TRBD2
TGCGCCAGCAGTGAGGGAAGCGCTAGCCCCAGGCTAGCGGACGTTCAGAATCAATACGAGCAGTACTTC
CASSEGSASPRLADVQNQYEQYF
>.|TRBJ2-1|TRBV7-6|.
TGTGCCAGCAGCTTAGTTCGCAATGAGCAGTTCTTC
CASSLVRNEQFF
>.|TRBJ1-3|TRBV10-3|.
TGTGCCATCAGCCCCTCGGGGGCTGGAAACACCATATATTTT
CAISPSGAGNTIYF
>.|TRBJ2-2|TRBV10-2|TRBD2
TGCGCCAGCAGGACTAGCGGGAGCCCCGAGGCCGGGGAGCTGTTTTTT
CASRTSGSPEAGELFF
>.|TRBJ1-1|TRBV10-3|.
TGTGCCATCAGTGAATTCGTGGGGGGGAACACTGAAGCTTTCTTT
CAISEFVGGNTEAFF
>.|TRBJ2-3|TRBV28|.
TGTGCCAGCAGCCCGTCTAGCGAGAGGGGAGATACGCAGTATTTT
CASSPSSERGDTQYF
>.|TRBJ2-3|TRBV20-1|TRBD2
TGCAGTGCTAGTGGCAGACTAGCGGGAAAACCGCGAGCGCAGTATTTT
CSASGRLAGKPRAQYF
>.|TRBJ2-7|TRBV4-1|TRBD2
TGCGCCAGCAGCATCACTAGCGGGGGAACCTACGAGCAGTACTTC
CASSITSGGTYEQYF
>few|TRBJ1-2|TRBV18|TRBD1
TGTGCCAGCTCACCCTTGGGACAGGGGGCACGAGGCTACACCTTC
CASSPLGQGARGYTF
>.|TRBJ2-3|TRBV27|.
TGTGCCAGCTCTCGTCCGAGCACAGATACGCAGTATTTT
CASSRPSTDTQYF
>.|TRBJ2-3|TRBV5-1|TRBD2
TGCGCCAGCAGCTTGGTGGGGACTAGAGGTCTTCGCACAGATACGCAGTATTTT
CASSLVGTRGLRTDTQYF
>.|TRBJ2-1|TRBV7-9|.
TGTGCCAGCAGCTTGCAGCGGCCCTCCTACAATGAGCAGTTCTTC
CASSLQRPSYNEQFF
>.|TRBJ2-3|TRBV9|.
TGTGCCAGCAGCGTAGCGCAGGGTTCAGATACGCAGTATTTT
CASSVAQGSDTQYF
>.|TRBJ2-1|TRBV30|.
TGTGCCTGGGGCGGACTTATTAATGAGCAGTTCTTC
CAWGGLINEQFF
>.|TRBJ2-3|TRBV27|.
TGTGCCAGCAGTTTACTCCGTAGAACAGATACGCAGTATTTT
CASSLLRRTDTQYF
>.|TRBJ1-2|TRBV29-1|TRBD1
TGCAGCGTTGTCCACGGACAGGGTAGCTACACCTTC
CSVVHGQGSYTF
>.|TRBJ1-2|TRBV7-9|TRBD1
TGTGCCAGCAGCTTAGCGGACAGGAAATTGTATGGCTACACCTTC
CASSLADRKLYGYTF
>.|TRBJ1-1|TRBV28|.
TGTGCCAGCAGGGACACAGGGCGTCTCGAAGCTTTCTTT
CASRDTGRLEAFF
>.|TRBJ1-1|TRBV10-3|.
TGTGCCATCATTGAAGGGGCCCCTGGTGACACTGAAGCTTTCTTT
CAIIEGAPGDTEAFF